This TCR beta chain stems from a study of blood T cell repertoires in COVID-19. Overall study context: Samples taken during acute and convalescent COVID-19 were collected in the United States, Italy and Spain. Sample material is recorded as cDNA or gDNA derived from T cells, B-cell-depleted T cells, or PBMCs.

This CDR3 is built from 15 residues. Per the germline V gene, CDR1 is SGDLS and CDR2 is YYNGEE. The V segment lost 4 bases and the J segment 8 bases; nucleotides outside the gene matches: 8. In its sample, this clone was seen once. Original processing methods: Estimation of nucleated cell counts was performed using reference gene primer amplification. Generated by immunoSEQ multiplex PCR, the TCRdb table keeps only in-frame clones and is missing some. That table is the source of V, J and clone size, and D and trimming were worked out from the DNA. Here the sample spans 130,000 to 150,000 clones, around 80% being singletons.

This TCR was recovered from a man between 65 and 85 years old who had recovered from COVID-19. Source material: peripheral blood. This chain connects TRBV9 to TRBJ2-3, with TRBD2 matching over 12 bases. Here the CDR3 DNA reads TGTGCCAGCAGCCCGGGGACTAGCGGGCGGGTTACGCAGTATTTT. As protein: CASSPGTSGRVTQYF.